The clone carrying this T cell receptor beta chain was recorded a few times. This sample is part of a study of blood T cell repertoires in COVID-19. On the study more broadly: Italy, Spain and the United States were the sources of the convalescent and acute COVID-19 samples. In each case, the material was cDNA or gDNA derived from T cells, B-cell-depleted T cells, or PBMCs.

V shed 8 bases, J shed 1 base, and the junction held 21 bases outside the gene matches. CDR1 is SNHLY, CDR2 FYNNEI, per germline. The CDR3 is 19 residues long. Under the authors' procedure: Researchers report that nucleated cell counts were estimated from reference gene primer amplification. The repertoire was sequenced with immunoSEQ multiplex PCR; TCRdb's copy has only in-frame clones and lacks some. The DNA gave D and trimming, while V, J and clone size come from that table. The repertoire includes roughly 190,000 clones, 80% to 85% of them detected once, and less than 20% sits in the top ten. The specimen was peripheral blood. The clonotype originates from a human donor in a cohort sampled during active COVID-19. This chain joins TRBV2 and TRBJ2-5, with 8 nucleotides matching TRBD2. CDR3 amino acids: CASGSSPSRASGSQETQYF. The CDR3, as DNA: TGTGCCAGCGGTAGCAGCCCTTCTCGGGCTAGCGGGTCCCAAGAGACCCAGTACTTC.